This T cell receptor (beta chain) came from a study of T cell changes during pregnancy in multiple sclerosis. Some clones are missing from TCRdb's copy, which holds only in-frame ones; the method was immunoSEQ multiplex PCR. The sample lists about 110,000 clones; 80% to 95% were seen once. V lost 1 base and J 7 bases, leaving 17 bases between the germline ends. Germline CDR1 and CDR2: LNHDA and SQIVND (reference sequence). There are 16 residues in the CDR3. The input for sequencing was peripheral blood, taken after pregnancy. The sequence derives from a female donor with multiple sclerosis, enrolled in a pregnancy study. The chain links TRBV19 to TRBJ1-5, with a weak D call TRBD1 (6 bases). CDR3 region: CASSIVRTVRAQPQHF. The CDR3 region has the DNA TGTGCCAGTAGTATAGTCCGGACAGTCCGCGCGCAGCCCCAGCATTTT.